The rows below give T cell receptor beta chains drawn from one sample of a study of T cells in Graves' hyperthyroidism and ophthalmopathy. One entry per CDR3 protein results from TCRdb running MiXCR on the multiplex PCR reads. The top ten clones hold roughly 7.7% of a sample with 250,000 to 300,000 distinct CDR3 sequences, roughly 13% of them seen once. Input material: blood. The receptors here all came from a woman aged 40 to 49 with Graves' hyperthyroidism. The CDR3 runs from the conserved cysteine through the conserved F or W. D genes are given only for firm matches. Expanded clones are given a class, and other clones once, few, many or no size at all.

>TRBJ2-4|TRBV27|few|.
CASSSRGGAGKNIQYF
TGTGCCAGCAGTTCTCGCGGGGGCGCCGGCAAAAACATTCAGTACTTC
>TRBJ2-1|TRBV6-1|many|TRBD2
CASLFSGSNEQFF
TGTGCCAGCTTGTTTAGCGGGAGCAATGAGCAGTTCTTC
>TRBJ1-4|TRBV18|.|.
CASSLNQGSNEKLFF
TGTGCCAGCTCACTTAATCAGGGAAGTAATGAAAAACTGTTTTTT
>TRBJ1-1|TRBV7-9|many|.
CASSFAWTDTEAFF
TGTGCCAGCAGCTTTGCATGGACGGACACTGAAGCTTTCTTT
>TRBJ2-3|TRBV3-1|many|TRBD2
CASSLRLAGEDTQYF
TGTGCCAGCAGCCTACGACTAGCGGGAGAGGATACGCAGTATTTT
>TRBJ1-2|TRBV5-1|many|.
CASSLLGGASYGYTF
TGCGCCAGCAGCTTGTTGGGGGGCGCGTCCTATGGCTACACCTTC
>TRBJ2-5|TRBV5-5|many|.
CASSLMDGRPYF
TGTGCCAGCAGCTTGATGGACGGAAGACCGTACTTC
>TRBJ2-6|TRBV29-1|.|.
CSVQSGANVLTF
TGCAGCGTGCAGTCGGGGGCCAACGTCCTGACTTTC
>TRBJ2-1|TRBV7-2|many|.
CASSLGRLNEQFF
TGTGCCAGCAGCCTCGGACGCCTCAATGAGCAGTTCTTC
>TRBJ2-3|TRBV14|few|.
CASSQERVSTDTQYF
TGTGCCAGCAGCCAAGAGCGGGTCAGCACAGATACGCAGTATTTT
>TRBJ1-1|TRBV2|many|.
CASGGAANTEAFF
TGTGCCAGCGGAGGGGCCGCGAACACTGAAGCTTTCTTT
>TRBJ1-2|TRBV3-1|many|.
CASSQAGENTF
TGTGCCAGCAGCCAAGCGGGGGAAAACACCTTC
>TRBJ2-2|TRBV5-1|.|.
CASSWGDGELFF
TGCGCCAGCAGCTGGGGGGACGGGGAGCTGTTTTTT
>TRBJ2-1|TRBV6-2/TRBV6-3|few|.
CASSYRDPRENEQFF
TGTGCCAGCAGTTACAGGGACCCGAGGGAGAATGAGCAGTTCTTC
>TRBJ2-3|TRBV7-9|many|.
CASSLVKGTDTQYF
TGTGCCAGCAGCTTAGTTAAGGGGACAGATACGCAGTATTTT
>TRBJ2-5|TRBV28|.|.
CASRSGRSWHF
TGTGCCAGCAGGTCAGGGAGGAGTTGGCACTTC